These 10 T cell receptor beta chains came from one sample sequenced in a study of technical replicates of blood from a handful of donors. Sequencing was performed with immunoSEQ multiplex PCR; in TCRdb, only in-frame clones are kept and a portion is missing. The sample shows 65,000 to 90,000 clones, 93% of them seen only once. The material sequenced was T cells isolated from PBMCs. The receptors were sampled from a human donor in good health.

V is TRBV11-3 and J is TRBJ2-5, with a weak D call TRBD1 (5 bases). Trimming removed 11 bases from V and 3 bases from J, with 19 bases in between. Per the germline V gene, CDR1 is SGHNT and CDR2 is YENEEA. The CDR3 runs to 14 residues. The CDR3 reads CASGDRGTEETQYF. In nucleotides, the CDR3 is TGTGCCTCCGGCGACAGAGGCACCGAAGAGACCCAGTACTTC.

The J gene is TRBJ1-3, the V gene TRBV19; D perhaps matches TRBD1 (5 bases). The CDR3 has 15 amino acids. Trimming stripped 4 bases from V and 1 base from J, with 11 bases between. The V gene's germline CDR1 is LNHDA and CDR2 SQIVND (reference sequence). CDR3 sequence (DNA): TGTGCCAGTAGTAATGAGGGGAGGTCTGGAAACACCATATATTTT. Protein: CASSNEGRSGNTIYF.

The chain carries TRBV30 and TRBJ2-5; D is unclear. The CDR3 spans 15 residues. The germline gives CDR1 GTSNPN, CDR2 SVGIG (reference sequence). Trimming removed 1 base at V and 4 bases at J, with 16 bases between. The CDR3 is CAWSDILKFGETQYF. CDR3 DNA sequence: TGTGCCTGGAGTGATATACTAAAATTTGGAGAGACCCAGTACTTC.

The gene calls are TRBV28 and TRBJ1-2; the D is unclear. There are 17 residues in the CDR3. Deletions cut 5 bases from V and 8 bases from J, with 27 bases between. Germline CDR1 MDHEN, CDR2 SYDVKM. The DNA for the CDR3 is TGTGCCAGCAGTCTCAATTTCCCGCCGTCCTCGGGTGGAGGCTACACCTTC. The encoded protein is CASSLNFPPSSGGGYTF.

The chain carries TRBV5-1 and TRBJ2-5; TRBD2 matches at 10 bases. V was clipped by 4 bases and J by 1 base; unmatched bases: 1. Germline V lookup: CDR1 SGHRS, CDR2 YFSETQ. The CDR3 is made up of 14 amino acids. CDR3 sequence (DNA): TGCGCCAGCAGCAGACTAGCGGGCCAAGAGACCCAGTACTTC. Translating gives CASSRLAGQETQYF.

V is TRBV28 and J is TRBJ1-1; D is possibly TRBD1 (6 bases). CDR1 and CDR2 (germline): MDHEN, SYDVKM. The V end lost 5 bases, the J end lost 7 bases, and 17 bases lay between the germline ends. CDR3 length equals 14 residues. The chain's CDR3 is CASSLTGAGDEAFF. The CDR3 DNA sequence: TGTGCCAGCAGTCTGACCGGGGCAGGGGATGAAGCTTTCTTT.

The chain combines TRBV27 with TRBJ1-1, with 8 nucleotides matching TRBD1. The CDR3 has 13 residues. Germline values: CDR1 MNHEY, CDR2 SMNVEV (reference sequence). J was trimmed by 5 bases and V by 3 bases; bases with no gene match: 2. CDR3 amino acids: CASSLYRGTEAFF. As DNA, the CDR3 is TGTGCCAGCAGTTTGTACAGGGGGACTGAAGCTTTCTTT.

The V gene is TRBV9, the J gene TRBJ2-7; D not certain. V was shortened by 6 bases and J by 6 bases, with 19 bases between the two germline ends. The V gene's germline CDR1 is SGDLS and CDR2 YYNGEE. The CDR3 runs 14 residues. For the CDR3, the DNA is TGTGCCAGCACCCCACCAGATGCAGGCTCCGAGCAGTACTTC. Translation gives CASTPPDAGSEQYF. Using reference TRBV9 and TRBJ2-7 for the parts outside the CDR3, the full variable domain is DSGVTQTPKHLITATGQRVTLRCSPRSGDLSVYWYQQSLDQGLQFLIQYYNGEERAKGNILERFSAQQFPDLHSELNLSSLELGDSALYFCASTPPDAGSEQYFGPGTRLTVT.

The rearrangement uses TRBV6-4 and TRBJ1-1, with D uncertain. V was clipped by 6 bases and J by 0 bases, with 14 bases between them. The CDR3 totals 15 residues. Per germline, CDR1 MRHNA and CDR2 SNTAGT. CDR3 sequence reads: CASRVGGNMNTEAFF. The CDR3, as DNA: TGTGCCAGCAGGGTGGGAGGGAATATGAACACTGAAGCTTTCTTT.

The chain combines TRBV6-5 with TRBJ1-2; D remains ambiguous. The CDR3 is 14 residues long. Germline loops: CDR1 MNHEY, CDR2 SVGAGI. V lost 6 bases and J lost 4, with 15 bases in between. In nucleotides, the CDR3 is TGTGCCAGCAGGCAATCCGGCGGGCGCTATGGCTACACCTTC. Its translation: CASRQSGGRYGYTF.